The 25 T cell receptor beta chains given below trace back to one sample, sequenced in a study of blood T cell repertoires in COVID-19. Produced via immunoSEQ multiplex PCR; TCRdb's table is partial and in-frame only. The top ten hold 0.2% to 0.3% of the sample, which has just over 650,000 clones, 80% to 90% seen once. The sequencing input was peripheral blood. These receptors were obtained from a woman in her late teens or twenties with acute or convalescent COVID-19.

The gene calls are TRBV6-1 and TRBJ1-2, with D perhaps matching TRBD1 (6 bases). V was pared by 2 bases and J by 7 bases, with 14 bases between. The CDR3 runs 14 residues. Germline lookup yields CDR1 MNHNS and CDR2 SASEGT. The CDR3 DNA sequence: TGTGCCAGCAGTGAATCCCAGGGGTTGAGTGGCTACACCTTC. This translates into CASSESQGLSGYTF.

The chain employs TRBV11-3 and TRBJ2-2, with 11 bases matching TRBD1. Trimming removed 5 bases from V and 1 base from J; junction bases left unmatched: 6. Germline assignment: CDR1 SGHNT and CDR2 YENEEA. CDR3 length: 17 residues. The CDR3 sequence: CASSPRTGGLNTGELFF. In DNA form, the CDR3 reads TGTGCCAGCAGCCCCCGGACAGGGGGCTTGAACACCGGGGAGCTGTTTTTT.

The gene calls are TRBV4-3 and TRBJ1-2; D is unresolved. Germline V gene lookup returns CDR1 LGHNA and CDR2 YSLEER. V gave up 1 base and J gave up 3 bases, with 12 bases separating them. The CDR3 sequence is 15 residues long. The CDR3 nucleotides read TGCGCCAGCAGCCAAGTAACCGGGTTAGACTATGGCTACACCTTC. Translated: CASSQVTGLDYGYTF.

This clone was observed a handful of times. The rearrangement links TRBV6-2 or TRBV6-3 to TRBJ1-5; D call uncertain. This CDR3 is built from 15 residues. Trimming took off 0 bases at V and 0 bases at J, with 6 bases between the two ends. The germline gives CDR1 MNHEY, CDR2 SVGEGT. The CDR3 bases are TGTGCCAGCAGTTACTCGCGGAGTAGCAATCAGCCCCAGCATTTT. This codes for CASSYSRSSNQPQHF.

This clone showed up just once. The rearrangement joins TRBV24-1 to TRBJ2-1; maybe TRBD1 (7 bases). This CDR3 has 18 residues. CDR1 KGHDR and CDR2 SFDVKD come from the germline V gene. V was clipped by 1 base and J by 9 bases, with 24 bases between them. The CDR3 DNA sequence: TGTGCCACCAGTGATTTCCGGACAGGTGGTGGTCTGGGGGGTGAGCAGTTCTTC. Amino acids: CATSDFRTGGGLGGEQFF.

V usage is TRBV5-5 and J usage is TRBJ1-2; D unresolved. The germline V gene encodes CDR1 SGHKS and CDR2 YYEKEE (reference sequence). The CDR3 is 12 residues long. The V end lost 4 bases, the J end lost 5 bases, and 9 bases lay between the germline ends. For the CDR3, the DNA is TGTGCCAGCAGCCTAACCTCGTATGGCTACACCTTC. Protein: CASSLTSYGYTF.

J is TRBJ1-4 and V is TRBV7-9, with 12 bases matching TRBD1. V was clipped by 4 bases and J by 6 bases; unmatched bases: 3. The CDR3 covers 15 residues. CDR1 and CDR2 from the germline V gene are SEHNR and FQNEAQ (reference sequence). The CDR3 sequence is CASSWDRGRDEKLFF. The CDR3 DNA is TGTGCCAGCAGCTGGGACAGGGGGCGGGATGAAAAACTGTTTTTT.

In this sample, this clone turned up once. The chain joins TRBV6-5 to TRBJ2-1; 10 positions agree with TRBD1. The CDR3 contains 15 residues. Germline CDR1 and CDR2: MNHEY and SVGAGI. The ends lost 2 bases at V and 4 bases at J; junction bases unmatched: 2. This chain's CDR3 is CASSYGTGEYNEQFF. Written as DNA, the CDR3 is TGTGCCAGCAGTTACGGGACAGGGGAATACAATGAGCAGTTCTTC.

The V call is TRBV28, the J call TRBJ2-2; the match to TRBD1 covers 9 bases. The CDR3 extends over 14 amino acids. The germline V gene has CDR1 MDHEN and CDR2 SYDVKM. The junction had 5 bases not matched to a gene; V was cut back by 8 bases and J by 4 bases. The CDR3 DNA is TGTGCCAGCCGAGGGACAGGGATCACCGGGGAGCTGTTTTTT. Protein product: CASRGTGITGELFF.

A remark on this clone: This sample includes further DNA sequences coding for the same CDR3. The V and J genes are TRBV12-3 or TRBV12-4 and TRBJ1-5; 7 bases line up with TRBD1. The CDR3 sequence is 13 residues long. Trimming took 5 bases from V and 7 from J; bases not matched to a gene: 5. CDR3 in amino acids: CASSDRAGQPQHF. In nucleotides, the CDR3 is TGTGCCAGCAGTGACAGGGCTGGGCAGCCCCAGCATTTT.

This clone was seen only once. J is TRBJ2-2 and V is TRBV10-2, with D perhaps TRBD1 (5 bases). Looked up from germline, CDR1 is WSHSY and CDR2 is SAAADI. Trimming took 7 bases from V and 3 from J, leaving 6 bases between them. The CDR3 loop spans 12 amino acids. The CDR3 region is CASTRDTGELFF. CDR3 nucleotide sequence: TGCGCCAGCACCAGGGACACCGGGGAGCTGTTTTTT.

The CDR3 reads CASSIGGLAGTNEQFF. The DNA for the CDR3 is TGTGCCAGTAGTATAGGGGGACTAGCGGGGACCAATGAGCAGTTCTTC. The chain recombines TRBV19 with TRBJ2-1; 13 nucleotides agree with TRBD2. The CDR3 is 16 amino acids. In germline, CDR1 is LNHDA, CDR2 SQIVND (reference sequence). V trimming: 1 base; J trimming: 6 bases; junction bases outside the gene matches: 3.

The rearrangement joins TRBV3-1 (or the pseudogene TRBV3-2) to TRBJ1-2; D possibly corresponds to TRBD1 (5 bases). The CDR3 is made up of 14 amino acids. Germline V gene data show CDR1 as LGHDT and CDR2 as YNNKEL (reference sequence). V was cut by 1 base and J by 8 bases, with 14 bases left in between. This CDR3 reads CASSQVTRTWGYTF. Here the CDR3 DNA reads TGTGCCAGCAGCCAAGTTACCCGGACATGGGGCTACACCTTC.

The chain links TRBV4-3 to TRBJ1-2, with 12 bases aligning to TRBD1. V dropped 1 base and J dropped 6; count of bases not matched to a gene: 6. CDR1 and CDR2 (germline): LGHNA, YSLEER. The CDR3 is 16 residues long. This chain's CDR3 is CASSQGRDRGRDGYTF. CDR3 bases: TGCGCCAGCAGCCAAGGACGGGACAGGGGGCGAGATGGCTACACCTTC.

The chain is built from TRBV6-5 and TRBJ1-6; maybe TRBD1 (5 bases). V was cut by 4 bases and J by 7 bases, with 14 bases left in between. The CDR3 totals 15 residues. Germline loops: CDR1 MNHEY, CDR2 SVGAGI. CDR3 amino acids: CASSWGTPDNSPLHF. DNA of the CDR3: TGTGCCAGCAGTTGGGGGACTCCTGACAATTCACCCCTCCACTTT.

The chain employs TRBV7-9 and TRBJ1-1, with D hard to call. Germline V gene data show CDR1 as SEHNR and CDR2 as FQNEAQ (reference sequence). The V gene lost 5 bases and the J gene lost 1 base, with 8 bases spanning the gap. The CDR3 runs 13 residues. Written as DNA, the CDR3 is TGTGCCAGCAGCCCCACACAGAACACTGAAGCTTTCTTT. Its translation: CASSPTQNTEAFF.

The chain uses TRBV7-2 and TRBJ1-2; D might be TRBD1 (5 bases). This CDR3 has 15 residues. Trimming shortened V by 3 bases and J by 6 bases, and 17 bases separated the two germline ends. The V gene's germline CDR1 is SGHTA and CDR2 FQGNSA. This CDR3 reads CASSLSMGRVDGYTF. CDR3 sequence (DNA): TGTGCCAGCAGCTTGTCGATGGGGCGCGTGGATGGCTACACCTTC.

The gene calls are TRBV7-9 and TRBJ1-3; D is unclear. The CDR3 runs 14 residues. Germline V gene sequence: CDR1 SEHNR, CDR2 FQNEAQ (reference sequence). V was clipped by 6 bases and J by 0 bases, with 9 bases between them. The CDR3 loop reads CASRGRTSGNTIYF. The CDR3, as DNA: TGTGCCAGCAGAGGGAGAACCTCTGGAAACACCATATATTTT. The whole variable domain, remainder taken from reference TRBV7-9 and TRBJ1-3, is DTGVSQNPRHKITKRGQNVTFRCDPISEHNRLYWYRQTLGQGPEFLTYFQNEAQLEKSRLLSDRFSAERPKGSFSTLEIQRTEQGDSAMYLCASRGRTSGNTIYFGEGSWLTVV.

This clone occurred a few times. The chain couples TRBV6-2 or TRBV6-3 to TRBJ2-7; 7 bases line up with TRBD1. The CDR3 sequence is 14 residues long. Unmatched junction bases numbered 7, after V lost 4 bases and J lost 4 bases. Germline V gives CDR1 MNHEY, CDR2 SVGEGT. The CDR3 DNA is TGTGCCAGCAGTTCCCGGACAGGTGGATACGAGCAGTACTTC. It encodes CASSSRTGGYEQYF.

The CDR3 protein is CASSFALGTASYEQYF. CDR3 sequence (DNA): TGTGCCAGCAGTTTCGCCTTGGGGACAGCTTCCTACGAGCAGTACTTC. The genes are TRBV27 and TRBJ2-7; 7 positions agree with TRBD1. Germline V gene lookup returns CDR1 MNHEY and CDR2 SMNVEV (reference sequence). V gave up 3 bases and J gave up 1 base; unmatched junction bases: 9. This CDR3 spans 16 amino acids.

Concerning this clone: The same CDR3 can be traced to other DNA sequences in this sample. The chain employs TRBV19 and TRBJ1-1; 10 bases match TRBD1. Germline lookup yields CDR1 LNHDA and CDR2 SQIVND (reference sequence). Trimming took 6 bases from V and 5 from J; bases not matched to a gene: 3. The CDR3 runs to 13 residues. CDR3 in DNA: TGTGCCAGTAGCCCGGGACAGGGGACTGAAGCTTTCTTT. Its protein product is CASSPGQGTEAFF.

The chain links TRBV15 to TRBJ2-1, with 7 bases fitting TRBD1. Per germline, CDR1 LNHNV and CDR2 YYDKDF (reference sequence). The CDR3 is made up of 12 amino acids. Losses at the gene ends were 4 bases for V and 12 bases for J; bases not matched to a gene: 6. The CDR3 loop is CATSTTGSLQFF. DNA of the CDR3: TGTGCCACCAGCACGACAGGGAGCCTGCAGTTCTTC.

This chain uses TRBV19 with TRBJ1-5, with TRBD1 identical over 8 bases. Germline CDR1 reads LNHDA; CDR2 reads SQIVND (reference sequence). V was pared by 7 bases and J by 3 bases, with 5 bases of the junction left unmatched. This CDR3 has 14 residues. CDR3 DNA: TGTGCCAGTAACCGACAGGGGAACAATCAGCCCCAGCATTTT. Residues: CASNRQGNNQPQHF.

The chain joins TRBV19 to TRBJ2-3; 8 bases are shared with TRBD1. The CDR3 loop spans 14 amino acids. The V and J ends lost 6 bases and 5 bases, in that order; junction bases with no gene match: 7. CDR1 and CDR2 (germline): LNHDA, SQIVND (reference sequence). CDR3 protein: CASSLGQDQDTQYF. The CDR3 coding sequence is TGTGCCAGTAGCCTGGGACAGGACCAAGATACGCAGTATTTT.

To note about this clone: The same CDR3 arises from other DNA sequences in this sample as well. The CDR3, as DNA: TGTGCCAGCAGCTTAGGTGGAGGAACTGAAGCTTTCTTT. Translation: CASSLGGGTEAFF. The chain is built from TRBV7-9 and TRBJ1-1; D is undetermined. V was clipped by 1 base and J by 5 bases, with 8 bases between them. Germline CDR1 SEHNR, CDR2 FQNEAQ (reference sequence). The CDR3 covers 13 residues.